The 9 T cell receptor beta chains given below trace back to one sample, sequenced in a study of blood T cell repertoires in COVID-19. The method was immunoSEQ multiplex PCR; TCRdb's version includes in-frame clones alone and lacks a portion of them. The sample has over 250,000 clones, less than 90% seen once. Sequenced sample: peripheral blood. The origin of the receptors is a human donor in a cohort sampled during active COVID-19.

The chain uses TRBV4-2 and TRBJ2-7; 9 positions agree with TRBD2. CDR3 size: 21 residues. V dropped 4 bases and J dropped 0; count of bases not matched to a gene: 22. CDR1 and CDR2 from the germline V gene are LGHNA and YNFKEQ. CDR3 DNA sequence: TGTGCCAGCAGCCGAACCCTTCCGACAGCGGGAGGATGGGGAAGCTCCTACGAGCAGTACTTC. Amino acid sequence: CASSRTLPTAGGWGSSYEQYF.

This chain joins TRBV20-1 and TRBJ1-1, with TRBD1 identical over 7 bases. CDR1 DFQATT and CDR2 SNEGSKA come from the germline V gene (reference sequence). The junction had 7 bases not matched to a gene; V was cut back by 6 bases and J by 6 bases. CDR3 length equals 12 residues. Here the CDR3 reads CSASDRVSEAFF. CDR3 DNA: TGCAGTGCGAGTGACAGGGTTTCTGAAGCTTTCTTT.

The chain joins TRBV6-2 or TRBV6-3 to TRBJ1-5, with TRBD1 identical over 7 bases. Germline assignment: CDR1 MNHEY and CDR2 SVGEGT. The CDR3 extends over 13 amino acids. The ends lost 5 bases at V and 8 bases at J; junction bases unmatched: 6. CDR3 sequence reads: CASSVDRVKPQHF. CDR3 DNA: TGTGCCAGCAGTGTCGACAGGGTCAAGCCCCAGCATTTT.

J is TRBJ1-5 and V is TRBV5-1, with a weak D call TRBD1 (6 bases). The CDR3 runs to 14 residues. Germline V lookup: CDR1 SGHRS, CDR2 YFSETQ. Between the trimmed V and J ends, which lost 2 bases and 3 bases, there was a span of 9 bases. CDR3 protein: CASSFSGDNQPQHF. The DNA for the CDR3 is TGCGCCAGCAGCTTCTCAGGGGACAATCAGCCCCAGCATTTT.

V and J are TRBV28 and TRBJ1-3, with D uncertain. Trimming pared 5 bases from V and 0 bases from J, leaving 17 bases between. Per the germline V gene, CDR1 is MDHEN and CDR2 is SYDVKM. The CDR3 spans 17 residues. The CDR3 spells CASSPTQTSSSGNTIYF. As DNA, the CDR3 is TGTGCCAGCAGTCCAACACAGACCTCGAGCTCTGGAAACACCATATATTTT.

The V call is TRBV29-1, the J call TRBJ1-1; no reliable D call. Trimming removed 6 bases from V and 1 base from J, with 6 bases in between. The CDR3 consists of 11 residues. Germline CDR1 SQVTM, CDR2 ANQGSEA. CDR3 residues: CSVSENTEAFF. The CDR3 region has the DNA TGCAGCGTCTCAGAGAACACTGAAGCTTTCTTT.

The chain recombines TRBV5-1 with TRBJ2-7, with TRBD1 matching over 8 bases. The CDR3 totals 16 residues. The germline V gene has CDR1 SGHRS and CDR2 YFSETQ. With 4 bases clipped from V and 6 bases from J, the junction kept 15 bases outside the gene matches. The CDR3 sequence: CASSRLPGQGLSEQYF. The CDR3 DNA sequence: TGCGCCAGCAGCCGCCTGCCAGGACAGGGTCTGAGCGAGCAGTACTTC.

V is TRBV7-2 and J is TRBJ2-1; a possible D gene is TRBD1 (6 bases). This CDR3 region has 15 residues. V gave up 5 bases and J gave up 4 bases, with 15 bases separating them. Germline V CDR1 and CDR2: SGHTA, FQGNSA. CDR3: CASSRQTGIYNEQFF. CDR3 in DNA: TGTGCCAGCAGCAGACAGACAGGAATTTACAATGAGCAGTTCTTC.

The chain has TRBV11-2 and TRBJ2-7, with D perhaps matching TRBD2 (6 bases). Trimming removed 6 bases from V and 3 bases from J, with 21 bases in between. Per germline, CDR1 SGHAT and CDR2 FQNNGV. This CDR3 has 16 residues. This chain's CDR3 is CASSRLAGGTGYEQYF. The DNA of the CDR3 is TGTGCCAGCAGTCGCCTAGCCGGGGGTACGGGCTACGAGCAGTACTTC.